This T cell receptor beta chain was sequenced during a study of T cell responses to AZD1222 COVID-19 vaccine. The repertoire was sequenced with immunoSEQ multiplex PCR; TCRdb's copy has only in-frame clones and lacks some. The table records roughly 80,000 clones, 75% to 90% of them present only once. Trimming removed 7 bases from V and 5 bases from J, with 14 bases in between. CDR3 length: 13 amino acids. The rearrangement joins TRBV12-3 or TRBV12-4 to TRBJ1-1; D uncertain. Here the sequenced sample was peripheral blood, taken 28 days after the second AZD1222 dose. The sequence was obtained from an adult who received the AZD1222 COVID-19 vaccine. The CDR3 here is CASTLGGRTEAFF. The CDR3 coding sequence is TGTGCCAGCACCTTGGGAGGGCGGACTGAAGCTTTCTTT.